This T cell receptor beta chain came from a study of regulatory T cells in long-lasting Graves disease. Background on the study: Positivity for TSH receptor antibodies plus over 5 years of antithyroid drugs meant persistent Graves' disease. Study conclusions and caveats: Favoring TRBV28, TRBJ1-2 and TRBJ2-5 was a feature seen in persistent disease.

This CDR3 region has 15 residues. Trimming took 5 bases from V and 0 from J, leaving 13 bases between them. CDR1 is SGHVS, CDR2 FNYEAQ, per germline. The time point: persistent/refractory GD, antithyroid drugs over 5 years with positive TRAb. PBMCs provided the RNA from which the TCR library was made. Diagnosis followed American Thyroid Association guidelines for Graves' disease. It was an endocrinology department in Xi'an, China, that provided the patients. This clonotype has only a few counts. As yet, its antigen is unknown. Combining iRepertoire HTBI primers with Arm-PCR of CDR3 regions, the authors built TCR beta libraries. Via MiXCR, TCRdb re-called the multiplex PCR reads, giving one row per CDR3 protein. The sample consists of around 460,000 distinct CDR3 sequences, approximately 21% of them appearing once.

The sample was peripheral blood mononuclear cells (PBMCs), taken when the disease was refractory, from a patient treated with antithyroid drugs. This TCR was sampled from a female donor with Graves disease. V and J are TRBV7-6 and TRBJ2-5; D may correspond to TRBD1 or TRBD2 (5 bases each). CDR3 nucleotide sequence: TGTGCCAGCAGCGACGGGGCCATGGACCAAGAGACCCAGTACTTC. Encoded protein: CASSDGAMDQETQYF.